This TCR beta chain was captured in a study of cytomegalovirus exposure and HLA in healthy donors. Points from the study as a whole: Later on, an analysis tied approximately 15,000 TCR beta sequences to HLA alleles at 0.05 false discovery rate.

PCR primers comprised 60 Vbeta and 13 Jbeta primers. TCRdb's table, derived via immunoSEQ multiplex PCR, lists solely in-frame clones and lacks some. The table includes approximately 190,000 clones, around 85% detected once. Concerning this clone itself: Its antigen remains unknown.

The CDR3 spans 16 residues. V was pared by 4 bases and J by 5 bases, with 13 bases of the junction left unmatched. Germline V gene sequence: CDR1 SGHVS, CDR2 FNYEAQ. The rearrangement links TRBV7-6 to TRBJ2-5; 7 bases agree with TRBD1. What was sequenced was PBMCs. The sequence was obtained from a man in his forties in good health and CMV-seropositive. The CDR3 protein is CASSSTGLKGRETQYF. CDR3 DNA: TGTGCCAGCAGCTCGACAGGGTTAAAAGGTCGGGAGACCCAGTACTTC.